What follows are 20 T cell receptor beta chains derived from one specimen sequenced in a study of early T cells in non-severe SARS-CoV-2 infection. MiXCR, applied by TCRdb to the 5' RACE reads, yields one record per CDR3 protein. This sample has under 100,000 distinct CDR3 sequences, with about an eighth found just once. Sequencing was performed on whole blood. The receptors shown here come from an adult who was a healthcare worker with PCR-confirmed SARS-CoV-2 infection or an uninfected control (not recorded which).

The chain combines TRBV9 with TRBJ1-1; D is unclear. The V gene's germline CDR1 is SGDLS and CDR2 YYNGEE. CDR3 length: 13 amino acids. The ends were cut back, 0 bases at V and 7 bases at J, with 10 bases in the middle. CDR3 nucleotides: TGTGCCAGCAGCGTAGCCGGCGAAGGTGAAGCTTTCTTT. Protein product: CASSVAGEGEAFF.

This clonotype was seen a handful of times. This chain connects TRBV12-5 to TRBJ2-7; no definite D call. The CDR3 has 17 residues. Trimming stripped 1 base from V and 2 bases from J, with 18 bases between. The germline V gene encodes CDR1 LGHNT and CDR2 FRNRAP. The chain's CDR3 is CASGLDASAAGAYEQYF. The CDR3 nucleotides are TGTGCTAGTGGTTTGGACGCCTCGGCAGCCGGAGCCTACGAGCAGTACTTC.

This clonotype was observed at least ten times. This chain links TRBV29-1 with TRBJ2-7, with TRBD1 matching 7 bases. Germline-derived CDR1 and CDR2 are SQVTM and ANQGSEA. The CDR3 covers 12 residues. V lost 6 bases, J lost 7 bases, and 9 bases stayed unmatched. CDR3 DNA: TGCAGCGTCGGACGACAGGGTTGGGAGCAGTACTTC. The encoded protein is CSVGRQGWEQYF.

This clonotype was recorded many times. The chain has TRBV7-8 and TRBJ2-2; D might be TRBD1 or TRBD2, each matching 5 bases. Deletions cut 2 bases from V and 6 bases from J, with 13 bases between. This CDR3 comprises 15 residues. Germline V lookup: CDR1 SGHVS, CDR2 FQNEAQ. The CDR3 DNA reads TGTGCCAGCAGCTTAAGTACAGGCGGGTCCGGGGAGCTGTTTTTT. Protein product: CASSLSTGGSGELFF.

In this sample, this clonotype turned up a few times. The V gene is TRBV29-1, the J gene TRBJ1-1; D gene ambiguous. Germline CDR1 reads SQVTM; CDR2 reads ANQGSEA. This CDR3 has 10 residues. V lost 7 bases, J lost 1 base, and 4 bases lay in between. Written as DNA, the CDR3 is TGCAGCGGGGGGAACACTGAAGCTTTCTTT. It is translated as CSGGNTEAFF. The full variable domain, completed using reference TRBV29-1 and TRBJ1-1, is SAVISQKPSRDICQRGTSLTIQCQVDSQVTMMFWYRQQPGQSLTLIATANQGSEATYESGFVIDKFPISRPNLTFSTLTVSNMSPEDSSIYLCSGGNTEAFFGQGTRLTVV.

This clonotype was counted a few times. The chain links TRBV6-4 to TRBJ2-3; weak D call: TRBD2 (5 bases). Germline CDR1 is MRHNA and CDR2 is SNTAGT. The CDR3 has 15 residues. Trimming cost V 2 bases and J 0 bases, with 9 bases left between them. CDR3 sequence (DNA): TGTGCCAGCAGTGACGGTCTAGCAAGCACAGATACGCAGTATTTT. Its translation is CASSDGLASTDTQYF.

This clonotype was observed many times. This rearrangement joins TRBV27 to TRBJ2-2; D uncertain. Trimming took 7 bases from V and 2 from J, leaving 17 bases between them. This CDR3 has 16 amino acids. The germline gives CDR1 MNHEY, CDR2 SMNVEV (reference sequence). The CDR3 DNA reads TGTGCCAGCACCAACTTACCCCAGGCCAACACCGGGGAGCTGTTTTTT. This sequence encodes CASTNLPQANTGELFF.

With regard to this clonotype: A much larger clone differs from this one at a single base, so this may be a read error. The chain carries TRBV5-1 and TRBJ1-1; 7 nucleotides match TRBD1. V lost 2 bases, J lost 4 bases, and 8 bases stayed unmatched. CDR3 length: 15 residues. CDR1 and CDR2 (germline): SGHRS, YFSETQ. CDR3 sequence (DNA): TGCGCCAGCAGCTTTGTGTACAGGGGAATCACTGAAGCTTTCTTT. It codes for CASSFVYRGITEAFF.

The CDR3 DNA follows: TGTGCCTGGAGTGTAACTCGTCATAGGAACACTGAAGCTTTCTTT. As protein: CAWSVTRHRNTEAFF. The V call is TRBV30, the J call TRBJ1-1; D unclear. The ends were cut back, 0 bases at V and 1 base at J, with 12 bases in the middle. Germline values: CDR1 GTSNPN, CDR2 SVGIG (reference sequence). This CDR3 is 15 amino acids long.

This clonotype has ten or more counts. The V call is TRBV30, the J call TRBJ1-2; D is possibly TRBD1 (5 bases). Germline V gene lookup returns CDR1 GTSNPN and CDR2 SVGIG (reference sequence). Between the trimmed V and J ends, which lost 2 bases and 0 bases, there was a span of 13 bases. The CDR3 has 15 amino acids. Here the CDR3 DNA reads TGTGCCTGGAGTCTCTGGGGGACTGCTAACTATGGCTACACCTTC. Its translation is CAWSLWGTANYGYTF.

In its sample, this clonotype was seen many times. The V call is TRBV6-6, the J call TRBJ1-4; D is unresolved. Germline CDR1 MNHNY, CDR2 SVGAGI (reference sequence). CDR3 size: 15 residues. Trimming cost V 6 bases and J 2 bases, with 13 bases left between them. The CDR3 here is CASSRGSATNEKLFF. The CDR3 DNA reads TGTGCCAGCAGCCGGGGTTCGGCGACTAATGAAAAACTGTTTTTT.

This clonotype came up a few times. The chain uses TRBV27 and TRBJ2-1; D is uncertain. V lost 4 bases and J 3 bases, leaving 7 bases between the germline ends. The CDR3 contains 13 residues. The germline gives CDR1 MNHEY, CDR2 SMNVEV (reference sequence). The CDR3 here is CASSSLRYNEQFF. For the CDR3, the DNA is TGTGCCAGCAGTTCCCTTCGCTACAATGAGCAGTTCTTC.

In this sample, this clonotype turned up a few times. V is TRBV4-3 and J is TRBJ1-1; tentatively, D is TRBD1 (5 bases). Germline values: CDR1 LGHNA, CDR2 YSLEER. Trimming removed 2 bases from V and 0 bases from J, with 10 bases in between. The CDR3 is made up of 15 amino acids. The CDR3 spells CASSQQTAVNTEAFF. For the CDR3, the DNA is TGCGCCAGCAGCCAACAGACAGCTGTGAACACTGAAGCTTTCTTT.

The genes are TRBV7-9 and TRBJ2-1; possible D gene TRBD2, 5 bases. The CDR3 covers 14 residues. CDR1 and CDR2 (germline): SEHNR, FQNEAQ (reference sequence). The V gene lost 5 bases and the J gene lost 6 bases, with 14 bases spanning the gap. CDR3 coding DNA: TGTGCCAGCAGCACAGACCGACGGGGCAATGAGCAGTTCTTC. It codes for CASSTDRRGNEQFF.

V gene TRBV24-1 combines with J gene TRBJ2-1; 10 positions agree with TRBD2. J was trimmed by 5 bases and V by 2 bases; bases with no gene match: 8. Per germline, CDR1 KGHDR and CDR2 SFDVKD. This CDR3 has 17 amino acids. Here the CDR3 DNA reads TGTGCCACCAGTGATTCCTTAGCGGGGGGCCTCGACAATGAGCAGTTCTTC. It codes for CATSDSLAGGLDNEQFF.

The chain recombines TRBV7-2 with TRBJ2-5; no reliable D call. This CDR3 is 14 amino acids long. Germline V gene data show CDR1 as SGHTA and CDR2 as FQGNSA. Between the trimmed V and J ends, which lost 0 bases and 4 bases, there was a span of 9 bases. CDR3 DNA: TGTGCCAGCAGCTTAGCGTTGGTGTTAGAGACCCAGTACTTC. Amino acid sequence: CASSLALVLETQYF.

At least ten counts were recorded for this clonotype. The chain employs TRBV5-1 and TRBJ2-2; D may correspond to TRBD1 or TRBD2 (6 bases each). The CDR3 runs 16 residues. V dropped 2 bases and J dropped 3 bases, with 14 bases sitting between them. CDR1 and CDR2 from the germline V gene are SGHRS and YFSETQ. As DNA, the CDR3 is TGCGCCAGCAGCTTCTCAACGGGGGCGGACACCGGGGAGCTGTTTTTT. It is translated as CASSFSTGADTGELFF.

The V call is TRBV5-1, the J call TRBJ2-7; D might be TRBD1 (6 bases). V lost 0 bases and J lost 2, with 9 bases in between. Germline V CDR1 and CDR2: SGHRS, YFSETQ. The CDR3 runs to 14 residues. The CDR3: CASSLDRAAYEQYF. The CDR3 bases are TGCGCCAGCAGCTTGGACAGGGCGGCCTACGAGCAGTACTTC.

V is TRBV20-1 and J is TRBJ1-5; TRBD1 agrees at 7 bases. The germline CDR1 and CDR2 sequences are DFQATT and SNEGSKA (reference sequence). This CDR3 region has 14 residues. Unmatched junction bases numbered 5, after V lost 5 bases and J lost 1 base. CDR3 DNA: TGCAGTGCTTTGACAGGGACGAGCAATCAGCCCCAGCATTTT. Translated: CSALTGTSNQPQHF.

In its sample, this clonotype was seen many times. This sequence joins TRBV12-3 or TRBV12-4 and TRBJ2-5; possibly TRBD2 for D (6 bases). V gave up 1 base and J gave up 2 bases, with 8 bases separating them. The CDR3 runs 14 residues. CDR3 sequence: CASSLGAGQETQYF. CDR3 nucleotides: TGTGCCAGCAGTTTAGGGGCGGGACAAGAGACCCAGTACTTC.